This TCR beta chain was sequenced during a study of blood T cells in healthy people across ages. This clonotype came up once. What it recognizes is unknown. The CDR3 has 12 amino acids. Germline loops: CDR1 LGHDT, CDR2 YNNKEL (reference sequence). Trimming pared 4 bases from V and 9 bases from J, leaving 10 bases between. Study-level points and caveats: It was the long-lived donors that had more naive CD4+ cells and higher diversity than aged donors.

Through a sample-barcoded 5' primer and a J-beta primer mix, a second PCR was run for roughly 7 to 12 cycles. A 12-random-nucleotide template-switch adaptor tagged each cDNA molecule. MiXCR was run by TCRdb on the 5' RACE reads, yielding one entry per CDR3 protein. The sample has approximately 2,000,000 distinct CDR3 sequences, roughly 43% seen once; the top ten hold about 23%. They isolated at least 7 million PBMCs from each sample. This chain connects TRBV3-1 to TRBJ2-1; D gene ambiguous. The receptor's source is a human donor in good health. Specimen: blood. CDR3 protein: CASSPQCGEQFF. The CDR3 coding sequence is TGTGCCAGCAGCCCGCAGTGCGGTGAGCAGTTCTTC.